This paragraph reports one TCR beta chain. Its specificity is unknown. TCRalpha and TCRbeta libraries used 5'RACE with constant-segment primers and UMIs. TCRdb used MiXCR to reprocess the 5' RACE reads, holding one entry per CDR3 protein. Of 14,000 to 15,000 distinct CDR3 sequences in the sample, 20% to 25% were seen once. This sample is part of a study of T-cell memory formation after mild COVID-19. The CDR3 is made up of 14 amino acids. In germline, CDR1 is SGHNT, CDR2 YYREEE (reference sequence). V was cut by 6 bases and J by 2 bases, with 15 bases left in between. The study's findings and limits: Some clones that responded were present in memory (sampled pre-infection), which suggests cross-reactive memory joined.

The sequenced sample was PBMCs or a T cell subset sorted from them (not recorded which). The TCR originated in a young man who had mild COVID-19 (a few samples of this study predate the infection). Cell type and time point are not known. This chain connects TRBV5-4 to TRBJ2-7; D is unclear. The DNA for the CDR3 is TGTGCCAGCACCCCGAACAATGGGGCCTACGAGCAGTACTTC. This sequence encodes CASTPNNGAYEQYF. Full variable domain (missing parts from reference TRBV5-4 and TRBJ2-7): ETGVTQSPTHLIKTRGQQVTLRCSSQSGHNTVSWYQQALGQGPQFIFQYYREEENGRGNFPPRFSGLQFPNYSSELNVNALELDDSALYLCASTPNNGAYEQYFGPGTRLTVT.